Listed below are T cell receptor beta chains from one sample, sequenced in a study of T cell responses to AZD1222 COVID-19 vaccine. Produced via immunoSEQ multiplex PCR; TCRdb's table is partial and in-frame only. The data contain more than 55,000 clones, 89% of them singletons. Sequenced material: peripheral blood, taken 28 days after the second AZD1222 dose. Receptors were obtained from an adult who received the AZD1222 COVID-19 vaccine. Each CDR3 is given with its conserved first and last residue. The order of the fields is CDR3 protein, CDR3 DNA, V gene, D gene, J gene, CDR3 length. The D gene is left open where the match is weak.

CDR3 protein: CASSPSTGAQETQYF; CDR3 DNA: TGTGCTAGCAGTCCTTCGACAGGGGCCCAAGAGACCCAGTACTTC; V gene: TRBV7-7; D gene: TRBD1; J gene: TRBJ2-5; CDR3 length: 15
CDR3 protein: CASSYSGTAYNEQFF; CDR3 DNA: TGTGCCAGCAGTTACTCCGGGACAGCTTACAATGAGCAGTTCTTC; V gene: TRBV6-5; D gene: TRBD1; J gene: TRBJ2-1; CDR3 length: 15
CDR3 protein: CASSTRPNPLHF; CDR3 DNA: TGTGCCAGCAGCACCCGGCCGAATCCCCTCCACTTT; V gene: TRBV7-2; D gene: -; J gene: TRBJ1-6; CDR3 length: 12
CDR3 protein: CASSLVGTGREKLFF; CDR3 DNA: TGTGCCAGCAGTTTGGTCGGGACAGGGCGTGAAAAACTGTTTTTT; V gene: TRBV28; D gene: TRBD1; J gene: TRBJ1-4; CDR3 length: 15
CDR3 protein: CASSYSSRQDGYGYTF; CDR3 DNA: TGTGCCAGCAGTTACTCCTCCAGACAGGATGGGTATGGCTACACCTTC; V gene: TRBV6-5; D gene: -; J gene: TRBJ1-2; CDR3 length: 16
CDR3 protein: CAWSAEWGTEAFF; CDR3 DNA: TGTGCCTGGAGTGCGGAATGGGGTACTGAAGCTTTCTTT; V gene: TRBV30; D gene: -; J gene: TRBJ1-1; CDR3 length: 13
CDR3 protein: CASSNYNEQFF; CDR3 DNA: TGTGCCAGCTCCAACTACAATGAGCAGTTCTTC; V gene: TRBV2; D gene: -; J gene: TRBJ2-1; CDR3 length: 11
CDR3 protein: CASSRRQRINEQFF; CDR3 DNA: TGTGCCAGCAGCCGTAGACAGAGAATCAATGAGCAGTTCTTC; V gene: TRBV7-2; D gene: -; J gene: TRBJ2-1; CDR3 length: 14
CDR3 protein: CASSLSSGNTIYF; CDR3 DNA: TGTGCCAGCAGCTTATCTTCTGGAAACACCATATATTTT; V gene: TRBV5-5; D gene: -; J gene: TRBJ1-3; CDR3 length: 13
CDR3 protein: CASSYQGLYEQYF; CDR3 DNA: TGTGCCAGCAGTTACCAGGGGCTCTACGAGCAGTACTTC; V gene: TRBV6-5; D gene: -; J gene: TRBJ2-7; CDR3 length: 13
CDR3 protein: CASSRLAGSTDTQYF; CDR3 DNA: TGTGCCAGCAGCCGGCTAGCGGGTAGCACAGATACGCAGTATTTT; V gene: TRBV7-9; D gene: TRBD2; J gene: TRBJ2-3; CDR3 length: 15
CDR3 protein: CASRRGTSSEQYF; CDR3 DNA: TGTGCCAGCAGGAGAGGGACTAGTAGCGAGCAGTACTTC; V gene: TRBV2; D gene: TRBD2; J gene: TRBJ2-7; CDR3 length: 13
CDR3 protein: CASSLQGAGNQPQHF; CDR3 DNA: TGCGCCAGCAGCTTACAGGGGGCAGGCAATCAGCCCCAGCATTTT; V gene: TRBV5-1; D gene: TRBD1; J gene: TRBJ1-5; CDR3 length: 15
CDR3 protein: CASSLVQGGSGELFF; CDR3 DNA: TGTGCCAGCAGCTTAGTCCAGGGCGGATCCGGGGAGCTGTTTTTT; V gene: TRBV7-2; D gene: -; J gene: TRBJ2-2; CDR3 length: 15
CDR3 protein: CAISSLTGYNEKLFF; CDR3 DNA: TGTGCCATCAGTTCGCTGACAGGGTACAATGAAAAACTGTTTTTT; V gene: TRBV10-3; D gene: TRBD1; J gene: TRBJ1-4; CDR3 length: 15
CDR3 protein: CASSQRDRTEEQFF; CDR3 DNA: TGTGCCAGCAGCCAACGGGACAGGACCGAAGAGCAGTTCTTC; V gene: TRBV5-4; D gene: TRBD1; J gene: TRBJ2-1; CDR3 length: 14